This T cell receptor (beta chain) emerged from a study of blood T cell repertoires in COVID-19 (dated by TCRdb to the early 2020s). Study-wide context: Samples covering the acute and convalescent phases of COVID-19 were provided by collaborators in the United States, Italy and Spain. The material from the prospective study consisted of cDNA or gDNA derived from T cells, B-cell-depleted T cells, or PBMCs. Sample metadata almost always included a de-identified subject ID, COVID-19 status, age in years and sex. Deeply sampled blood TCRbeta repertoires from subjects exposed to, actively infected with, or recovered from COVID-19 were included in the dataset. Where HLA class I and class II types were available, the types were taken from metadata supplied by the sample provider, not from assay-based typing. The samples were drawn from the first 160 participants of the ongoing ImmuneRACE study and from more than 1,000 subjects provided by 6 global collaborators. The repertoires were released in a freely available public database intended as a resource for research on the immune response to SARS-CoV-2. General findings and caveats noted by the study authors: How much clinical and demographic metadata was included differed by source and by participant, and the metadata was provided uncurated.

As regards this clone: Its antigen remains undetermined. No base quality values were provided; no much bigger clone lies one nucleotide off.

TCRbeta CDR3 regions were amplified from genomic DNA using the immunoSEQ Assay, a bias-controlled multiplex PCR. In the source study's methods: The number of nucleated cells in each sample was estimated from the amplification of reference gene primers within the assay. Sequence reads were collapsed and filtered to measure the absolute abundance of every unique TCRbeta CDR3 rearrangement. For each sample, productive Simpson clonality was calculated by taking the square root of Simpson's diversity index across productive rearrangements. The source is immuneACCESS, and TCRdb retained only in-frame sequences with V and J called. Part of the clones is not carried over; for the studies checked, unresolved V genes explain less than half of this, and the remainder is unexplained. V and J calls and clone size come straight from that table; D and trimming were deduced from the DNA. This sample is represented by around 130,000 clones; 88% of them were singletons. The ten largest account for about 2.1% of the sample.

Each collaborating institution followed its own protocols to collect whole blood in K2EDTA tubes. For TCRbeta analysis, collaborator samples were shipped as frozen whole blood, as isolated PBMCs, or as DNA extracted from either sample type. The junction carries 13 bases between V and J, which are trimmed by 0 bases and 4 bases respectively. According to the germline V gene, CDR1 reads SGHTS and CDR2 reads YDEGEE. The CDR3, cysteine through phenylalanine, is 15 amino acids long. The kept DNA is CDR3 alone, 45 bases in frame from the first base. The V and J segments used are TRBV5-8 and TRBJ1-2, with the D gene not clear enough to name. This clonotype was obtained from a man between 65 and 80 years old with active COVID-19. The sample consisted of peripheral blood. The CDR3 in this case is CASSLVREGVYGYTF. The DNA is TGTGCCAGCAGCTTGGTCCGGGAGGGAGTCTATGGCTACACCTTC.